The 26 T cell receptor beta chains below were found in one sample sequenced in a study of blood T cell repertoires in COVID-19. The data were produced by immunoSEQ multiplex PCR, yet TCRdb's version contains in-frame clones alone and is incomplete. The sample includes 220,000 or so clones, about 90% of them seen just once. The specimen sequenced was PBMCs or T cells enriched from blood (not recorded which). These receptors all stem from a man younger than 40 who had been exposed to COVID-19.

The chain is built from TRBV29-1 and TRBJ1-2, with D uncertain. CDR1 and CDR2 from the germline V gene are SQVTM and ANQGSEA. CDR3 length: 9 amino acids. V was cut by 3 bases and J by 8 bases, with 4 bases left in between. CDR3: CSVEEGYTF. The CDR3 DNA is TGCAGCGTTGAGGAGGGCTACACCTTC.

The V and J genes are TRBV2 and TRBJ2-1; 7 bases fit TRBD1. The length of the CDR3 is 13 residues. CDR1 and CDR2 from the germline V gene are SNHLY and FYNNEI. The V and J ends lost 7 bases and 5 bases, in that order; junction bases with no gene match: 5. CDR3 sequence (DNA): TGTGCCAGCACCCCGGGGACAGACAATGAGCAGTTCTTC. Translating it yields CASTPGTDNEQFF. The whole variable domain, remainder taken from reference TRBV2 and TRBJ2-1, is EPEVTQTPSHQVTQMGQEVILRCVPISNHLYFYWYRQILGQKVEFLVSFYNNEISEKSEIFDDQFSVERPDGSNFTLKIRSTKLEDSAMYFCASTPGTDNEQFFGPGTRLTVL.

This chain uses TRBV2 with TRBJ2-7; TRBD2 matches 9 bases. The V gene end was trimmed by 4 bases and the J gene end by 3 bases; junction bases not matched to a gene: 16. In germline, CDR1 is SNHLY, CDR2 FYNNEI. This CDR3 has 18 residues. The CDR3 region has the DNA TGTGCCAGCAGTGGAGGCCTAGCGGGGACCCTAAACAACTACGAGCAGTACTTC. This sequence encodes CASSGGLAGTLNNYEQYF.

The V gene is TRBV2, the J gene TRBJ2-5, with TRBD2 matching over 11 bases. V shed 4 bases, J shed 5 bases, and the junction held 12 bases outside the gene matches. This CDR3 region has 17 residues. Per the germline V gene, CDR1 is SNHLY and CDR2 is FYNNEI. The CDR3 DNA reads TGTGCCAGCAGTGGACGGGGTCTAGCGGGGGGTACGGAGACCCAGTACTTC. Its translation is CASSGRGLAGGTETQYF. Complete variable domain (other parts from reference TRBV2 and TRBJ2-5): EPEVTQTPSHQVTQMGQEVILRCVPISNHLYFYWYRQILGQKVEFLVSFYNNEISEKSEIFDDQFSVERPDGSNFTLKIRSTKLEDSAMYFCASSGRGLAGGTETQYFGPGTRLLVL.

CDR3 amino acids: CASSLAGDRGHSNQPQHF. DNA of the CDR3: TGCGCCAGCAGCTTGGCCGGGGACAGGGGGCATAGCAATCAGCCCCAGCATTTT. J is TRBJ1-5 and V is TRBV5-1, with 12 bases lining up with TRBD1. This CDR3 spans 18 amino acids. Germline trimming cut 0 bases from V and 0 bases from J; bases unmatched to any gene: 4. Germline assignment: CDR1 SGHRS and CDR2 YFSETQ.

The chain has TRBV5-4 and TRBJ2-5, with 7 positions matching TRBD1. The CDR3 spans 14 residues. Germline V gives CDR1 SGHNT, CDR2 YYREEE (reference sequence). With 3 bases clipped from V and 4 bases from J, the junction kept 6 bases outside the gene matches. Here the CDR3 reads CASSSLQGRETQYF. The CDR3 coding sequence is TGTGCCAGCAGCTCTTTACAGGGGCGAGAGACCCAGTACTTC.

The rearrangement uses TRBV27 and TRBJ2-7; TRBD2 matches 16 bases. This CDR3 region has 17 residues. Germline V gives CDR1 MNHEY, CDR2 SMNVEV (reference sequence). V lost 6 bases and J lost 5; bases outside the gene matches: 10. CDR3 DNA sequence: TGTGCCAGCAGGCCTACGGGACTAGCGGGGGGGCGCGACGAGCAGTACTTC. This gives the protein CASRPTGLAGGRDEQYF.

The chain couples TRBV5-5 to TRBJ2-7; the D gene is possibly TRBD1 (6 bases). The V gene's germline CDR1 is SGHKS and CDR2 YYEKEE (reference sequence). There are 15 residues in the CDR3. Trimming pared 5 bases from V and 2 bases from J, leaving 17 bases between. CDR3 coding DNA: TGTGCCAGCAGTCCGGATGGGACATCTCCCTACGAGCAGTACTTC. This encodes CASSPDGTSPYEQYF.

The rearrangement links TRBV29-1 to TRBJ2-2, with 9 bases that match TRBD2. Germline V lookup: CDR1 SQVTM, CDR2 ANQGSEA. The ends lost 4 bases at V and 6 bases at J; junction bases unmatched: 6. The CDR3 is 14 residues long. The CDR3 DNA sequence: TGCAGCGTTGGGGAAGCGGGGGGCCCCGGGGAGCTGTTTTTT. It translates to CSVGEAGGPGELFF.

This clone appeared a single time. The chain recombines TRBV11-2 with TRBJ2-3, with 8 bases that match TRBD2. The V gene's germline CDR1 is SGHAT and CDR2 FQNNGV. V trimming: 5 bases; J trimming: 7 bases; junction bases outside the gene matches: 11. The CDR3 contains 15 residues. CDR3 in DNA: TGTGCCAGCAGCAGGCGGGGGGCCCGTATAAATACGCAGTATTTT. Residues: CASSRRGARINTQYF. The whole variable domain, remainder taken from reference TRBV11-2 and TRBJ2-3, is EAGVAQSPRYKIIEKRQSVAFWCNPISGHATLYWYQQILGQGPKLLIQFQNNGVVDDSQLPKDRFSAERLKGVDSTLKIQPAKLEDSAVYLCASSRRGARINTQYFGPGTRLTVL.

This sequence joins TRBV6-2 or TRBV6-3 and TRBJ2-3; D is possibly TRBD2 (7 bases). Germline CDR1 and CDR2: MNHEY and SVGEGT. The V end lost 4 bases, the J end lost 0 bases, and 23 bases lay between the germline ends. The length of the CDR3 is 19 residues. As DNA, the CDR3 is TGTGCCAGCAGTTCTCCCGTGGGAGGCGGGGGCCTTAGCACAGATACGCAGTATTTT. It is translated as CASSSPVGGGGLSTDTQYF.

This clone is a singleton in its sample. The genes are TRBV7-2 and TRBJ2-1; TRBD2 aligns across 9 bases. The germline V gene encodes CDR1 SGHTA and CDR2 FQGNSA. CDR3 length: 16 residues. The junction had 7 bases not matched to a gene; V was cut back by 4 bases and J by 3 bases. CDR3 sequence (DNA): TGTGCCAGCAGCTGGAGTAGCGGGGGCCGCTACAATGAGCAGTTCTTC. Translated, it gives CASSWSSGGRYNEQFF. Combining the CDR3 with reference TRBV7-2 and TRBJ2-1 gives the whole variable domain GAGVSQSPSNKVTEKGKDVELRCDPISGHTALYWYRQSLGQGLEFLIYFQGNSAPDKSGLPSDRFSAERTGGSVSTLTIQRTQQEDSAVYLCASSWSSGGRYNEQFFGPGTRLTVL.

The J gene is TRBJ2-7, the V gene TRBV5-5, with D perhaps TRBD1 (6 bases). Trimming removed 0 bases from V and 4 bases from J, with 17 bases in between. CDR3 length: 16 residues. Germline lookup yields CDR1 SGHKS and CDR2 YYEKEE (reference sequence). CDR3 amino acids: CASSLGLRTESYEQYF. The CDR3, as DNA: TGTGCCAGCAGCTTGGGCCTAAGGACAGAATCTTACGAGCAGTACTTC.

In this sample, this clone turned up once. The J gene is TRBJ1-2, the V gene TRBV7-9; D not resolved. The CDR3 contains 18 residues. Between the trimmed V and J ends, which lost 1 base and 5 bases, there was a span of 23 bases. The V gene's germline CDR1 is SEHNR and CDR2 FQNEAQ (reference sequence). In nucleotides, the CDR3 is TGTGCCAGCAGCTTAGAGGAGTCCGGGAGGTGGGAGAAATATGGCTACACCTTC. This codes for CASSLEESGRWEKYGYTF.

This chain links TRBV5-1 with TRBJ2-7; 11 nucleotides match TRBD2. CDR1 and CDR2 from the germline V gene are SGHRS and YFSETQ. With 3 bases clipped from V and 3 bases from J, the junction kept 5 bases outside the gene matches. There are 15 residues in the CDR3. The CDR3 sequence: CASSSYSGGDYEQYF. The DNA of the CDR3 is TGCGCCAGCAGCTCCTATAGCGGGGGGGACTACGAGCAGTACTTC.

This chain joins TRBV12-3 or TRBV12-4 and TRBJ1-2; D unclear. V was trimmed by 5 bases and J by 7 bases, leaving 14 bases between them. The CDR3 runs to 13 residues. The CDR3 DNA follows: TGTGCCAGCAGTCCCCGTTCGGTCTCTGGCTACACCTTC. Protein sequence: CASSPRSVSGYTF.

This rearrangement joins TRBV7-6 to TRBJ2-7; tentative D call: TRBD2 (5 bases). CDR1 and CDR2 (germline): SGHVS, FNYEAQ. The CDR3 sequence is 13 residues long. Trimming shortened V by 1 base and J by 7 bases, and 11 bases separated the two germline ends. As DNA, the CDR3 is TGTGCCAGCAGCTTAGGGACTGGTCGAGAGCAGTACTTC. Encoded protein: CASSLGTGREQYF.

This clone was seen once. CDR3 nucleotide sequence: TGCGCCAGCAGCCAAGAGAGAGCAGATACGCAGTATTTT. The encoded protein is CASSQERADTQYF. This rearrangement joins TRBV4-3 to TRBJ2-3; D not resolved. This CDR3 region has 13 residues. The V gene's germline CDR1 is LGHNA and CDR2 YSLEER. Trimming cost V 0 bases and J 4 bases, with 5 bases left between them.

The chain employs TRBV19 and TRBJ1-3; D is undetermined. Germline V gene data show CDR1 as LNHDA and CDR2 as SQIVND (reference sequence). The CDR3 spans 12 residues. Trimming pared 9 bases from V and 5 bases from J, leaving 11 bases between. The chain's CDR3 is CASSEQRNTIYF. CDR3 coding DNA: TGTGCCAGCTCGGAACAGCGAAACACCATATATTTT.

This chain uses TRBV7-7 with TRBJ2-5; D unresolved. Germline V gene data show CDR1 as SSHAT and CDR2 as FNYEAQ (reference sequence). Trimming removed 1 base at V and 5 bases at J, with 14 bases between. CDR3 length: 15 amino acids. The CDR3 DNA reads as TGTGCCAGCAGCTTAGAGATAGCTGAGACGGAGACCCAGTACTTC. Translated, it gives CASSLEIAETETQYF. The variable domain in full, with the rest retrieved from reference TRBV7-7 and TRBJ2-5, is GAGVSQSPRYKVTKRGQDVTLRCDPISSHATLYWYQQALGQGPEFLTYFNYEAQPDKSGLPSDRFSAERPEGSISTLTIQRTEQRDSAMYRCASSLEIAETETQYFGPGTRLLVL.

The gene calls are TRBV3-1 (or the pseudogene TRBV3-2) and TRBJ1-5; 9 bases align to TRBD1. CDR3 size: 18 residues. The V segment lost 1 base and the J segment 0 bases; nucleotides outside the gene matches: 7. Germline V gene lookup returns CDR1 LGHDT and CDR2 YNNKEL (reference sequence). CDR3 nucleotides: TGTGCCAGCAGCCAAGCGGGACAGGGAGAAGGTAGCAATCAGCCCCAGCATTTT. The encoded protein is CASSQAGQGEGSNQPQHF.

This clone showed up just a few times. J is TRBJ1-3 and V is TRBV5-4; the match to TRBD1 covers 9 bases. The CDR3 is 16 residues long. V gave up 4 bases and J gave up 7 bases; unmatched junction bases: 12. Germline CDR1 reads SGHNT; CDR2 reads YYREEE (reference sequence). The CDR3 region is CASSPDRGNKRNTIYF. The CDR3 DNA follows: TGTGCCAGCAGCCCCGACAGGGGGAATAAGAGGAACACCATATATTTT.

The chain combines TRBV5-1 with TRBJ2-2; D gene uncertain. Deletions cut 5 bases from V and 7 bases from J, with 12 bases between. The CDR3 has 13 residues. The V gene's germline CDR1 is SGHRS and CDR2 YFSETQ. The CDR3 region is CASSIGGHGELFF. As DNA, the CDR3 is TGCGCCAGCAGTATTGGTGGGCACGGGGAGCTGTTTTTT.

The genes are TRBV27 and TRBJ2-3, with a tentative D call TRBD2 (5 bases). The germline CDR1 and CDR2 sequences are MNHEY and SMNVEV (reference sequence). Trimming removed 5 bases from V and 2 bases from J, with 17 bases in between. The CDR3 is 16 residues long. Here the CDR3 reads CASSPPTRRPTDTQYF. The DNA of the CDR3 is TGTGCCAGCAGTCCCCCCACTAGGAGGCCCACAGATACGCAGTATTTT.

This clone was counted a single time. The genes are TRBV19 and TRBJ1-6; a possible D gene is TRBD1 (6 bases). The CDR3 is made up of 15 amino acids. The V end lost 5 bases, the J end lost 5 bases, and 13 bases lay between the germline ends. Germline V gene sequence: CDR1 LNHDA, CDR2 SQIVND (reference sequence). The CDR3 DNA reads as TGTGCCAGTAGTGCCTTACAGGGTAATAATTCACCCCTCCACTTT. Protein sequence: CASSALQGNNSPLHF.

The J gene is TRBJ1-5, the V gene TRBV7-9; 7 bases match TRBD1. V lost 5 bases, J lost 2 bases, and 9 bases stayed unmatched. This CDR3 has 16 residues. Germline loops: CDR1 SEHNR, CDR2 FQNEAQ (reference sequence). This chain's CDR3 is CASSPQTGFRNQPQHF. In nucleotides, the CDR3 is TGTGCCAGCAGCCCTCAGACAGGGTTTCGCAATCAGCCCCAGCATTTT.